The source of this T cell receptor beta chain is a study of blood T cell repertoires in COVID-19. Study-level background: From T cells, B-cell-depleted T cells, or PBMCs came the material, which was cDNA or gDNA.

TCRdb's copy holds only in-frame clones and misses some; the assay was immunoSEQ multiplex PCR. The table includes about 250,000 clones, 83% detected once. In germline, CDR1 is MDHEN, CDR2 SYDVKM. V was clipped by 6 bases and J by 2 bases; unmatched bases: 7. The CDR3 is made up of 15 amino acids. Sequencing was carried out using peripheral blood. The TCR sequence derives from a human donor in a cohort sampled during active COVID-19. The V call is TRBV28, the J call TRBJ1-2; TRBD1 matches at 9 bases. CDR3 nucleotide sequence: TGTGCCAGCAGCTACCCGACAGGGGGGAACTATGGCTACACCTTC. It is translated as CASSYPTGGNYGYTF.